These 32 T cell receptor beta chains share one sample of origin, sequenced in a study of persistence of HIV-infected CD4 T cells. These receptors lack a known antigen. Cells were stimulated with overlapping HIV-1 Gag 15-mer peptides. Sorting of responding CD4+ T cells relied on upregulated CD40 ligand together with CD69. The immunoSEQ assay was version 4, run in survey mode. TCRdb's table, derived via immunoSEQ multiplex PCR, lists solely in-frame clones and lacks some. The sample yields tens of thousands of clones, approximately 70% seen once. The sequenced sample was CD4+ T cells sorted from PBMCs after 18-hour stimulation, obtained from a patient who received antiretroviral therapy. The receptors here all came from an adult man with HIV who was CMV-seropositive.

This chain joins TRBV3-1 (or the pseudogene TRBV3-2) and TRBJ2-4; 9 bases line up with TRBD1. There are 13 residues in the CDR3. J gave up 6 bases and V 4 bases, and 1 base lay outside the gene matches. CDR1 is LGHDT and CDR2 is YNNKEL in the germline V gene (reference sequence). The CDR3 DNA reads TGTGCCAGCAGCCTACAGGGGGCAAACATTCAGTACTTC. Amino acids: CASSLQGANIQYF.

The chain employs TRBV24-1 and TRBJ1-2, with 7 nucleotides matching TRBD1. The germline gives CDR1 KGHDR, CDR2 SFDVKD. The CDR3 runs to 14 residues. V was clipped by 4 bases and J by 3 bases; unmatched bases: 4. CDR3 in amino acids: CATSEIGTDYGYTF. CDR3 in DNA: TGTGCCACCAGTGAAATTGGGACAGACTATGGCTACACCTTC.

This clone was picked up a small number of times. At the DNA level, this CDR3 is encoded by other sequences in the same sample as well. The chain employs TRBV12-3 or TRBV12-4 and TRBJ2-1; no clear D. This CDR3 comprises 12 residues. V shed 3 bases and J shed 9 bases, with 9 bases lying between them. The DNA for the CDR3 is TGTGCCAGCAGTTTGACCGGTGGTGAGCAGTTCTTC. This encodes CASSLTGGEQFF.

CDR3 residues: CASSPQGAPPDTQYF. CDR3 nucleotide sequence: TGTGCCAGCAGCCCCCAAGGGGCCCCCCCAGATACGCAGTATTTT. This chain joins TRBV3-1 (or the pseudogene TRBV3-2) and TRBJ2-3; D may be TRBD1 (5 bases). In germline, CDR1 is LGHDT, CDR2 YNNKEL (reference sequence). The CDR3 runs 15 residues. V lost 4 bases and J 4 bases, leaving 15 bases between the germline ends.

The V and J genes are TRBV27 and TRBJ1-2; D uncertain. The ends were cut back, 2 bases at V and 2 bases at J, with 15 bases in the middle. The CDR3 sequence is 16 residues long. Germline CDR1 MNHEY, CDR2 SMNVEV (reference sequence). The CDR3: CASSLTRRTDNYGYTF. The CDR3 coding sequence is TGTGCCAGCAGTTTAACCCGTAGGACGGACAACTATGGCTACACCTTC.

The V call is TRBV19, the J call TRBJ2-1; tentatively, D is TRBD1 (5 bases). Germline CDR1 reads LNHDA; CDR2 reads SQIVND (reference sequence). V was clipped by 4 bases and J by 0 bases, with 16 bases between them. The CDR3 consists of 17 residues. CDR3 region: CASSTTLGRSSYNEQFF. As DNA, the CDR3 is TGTGCCAGTAGTACCACTTTGGGGCGCAGCTCCTACAATGAGCAGTTCTTC.

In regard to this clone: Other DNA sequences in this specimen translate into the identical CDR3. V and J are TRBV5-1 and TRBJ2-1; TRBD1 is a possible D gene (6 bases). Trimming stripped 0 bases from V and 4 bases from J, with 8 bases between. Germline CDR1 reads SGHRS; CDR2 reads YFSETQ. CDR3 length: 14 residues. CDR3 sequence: CASSLVGAYNEQFF. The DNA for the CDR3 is TGCGCCAGCAGCTTGGTGGGGGCTTACAATGAGCAGTTCTTC. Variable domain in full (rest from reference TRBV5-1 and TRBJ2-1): KAGVTQTPRYLIKTRGQQVTLSCSPISGHRSVSWYQQTPGQGLQFLFEYFSETQRNKGNFPGRFSGRQFSNSRSEMNVSTLELGDSALYLCASSLVGAYNEQFFGPGTRLTVL.

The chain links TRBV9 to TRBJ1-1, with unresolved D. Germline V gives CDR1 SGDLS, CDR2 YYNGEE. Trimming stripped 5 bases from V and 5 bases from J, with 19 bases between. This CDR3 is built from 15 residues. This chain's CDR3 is CASSPIPRGDTEAFF. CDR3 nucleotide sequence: TGTGCCAGCAGTCCTATTCCTCGGGGAGATACTGAAGCTTTCTTT.

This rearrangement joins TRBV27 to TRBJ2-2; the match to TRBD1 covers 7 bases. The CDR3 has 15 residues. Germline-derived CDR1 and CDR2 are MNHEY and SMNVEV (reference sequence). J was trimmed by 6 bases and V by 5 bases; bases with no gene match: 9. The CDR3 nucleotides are TGTGCCAGCAGTCCTAGACAGGGACCACCCGGGGAGCTGTTTTTT. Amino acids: CASSPRQGPPGELFF.

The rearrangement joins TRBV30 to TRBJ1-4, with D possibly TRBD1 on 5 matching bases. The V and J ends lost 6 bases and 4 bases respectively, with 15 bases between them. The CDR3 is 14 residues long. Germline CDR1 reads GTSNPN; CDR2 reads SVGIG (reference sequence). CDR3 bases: TGTGCCTGTTCCGAAGGGGTCGTTAATGAAAAACTGTTTTTT. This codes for CACSEGVVNEKLFF.

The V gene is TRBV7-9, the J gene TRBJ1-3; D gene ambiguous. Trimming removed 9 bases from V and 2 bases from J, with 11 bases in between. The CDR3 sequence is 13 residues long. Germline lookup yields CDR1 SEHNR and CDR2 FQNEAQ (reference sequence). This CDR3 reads CASYYLAGNTIYF. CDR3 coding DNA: TGTGCCAGTTACTATCTGGCTGGAAACACCATATATTTT.

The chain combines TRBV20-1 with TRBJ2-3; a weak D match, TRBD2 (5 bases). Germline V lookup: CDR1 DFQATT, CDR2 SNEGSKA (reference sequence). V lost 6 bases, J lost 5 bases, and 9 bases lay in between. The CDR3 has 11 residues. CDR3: CSARREDTQYF. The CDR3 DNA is TGCAGTGCCAGACGGGAAGATACGCAGTATTTT.

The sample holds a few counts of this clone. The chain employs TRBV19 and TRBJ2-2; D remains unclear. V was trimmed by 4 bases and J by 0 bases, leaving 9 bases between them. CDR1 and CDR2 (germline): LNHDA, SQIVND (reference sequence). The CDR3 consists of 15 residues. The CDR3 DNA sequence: TGTGCCAGTAGTAGTTACGGAACGAACACCGGGGAGCTGTTTTTT. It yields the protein CASSSYGTNTGELFF.

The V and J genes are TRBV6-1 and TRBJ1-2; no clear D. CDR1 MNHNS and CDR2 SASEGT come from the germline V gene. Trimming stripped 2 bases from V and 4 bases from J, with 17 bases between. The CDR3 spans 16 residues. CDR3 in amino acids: CASSELGPNSGYGYTF. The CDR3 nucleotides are TGTGCCAGCAGTGAACTAGGACCCAACTCGGGCTATGGCTACACCTTC.

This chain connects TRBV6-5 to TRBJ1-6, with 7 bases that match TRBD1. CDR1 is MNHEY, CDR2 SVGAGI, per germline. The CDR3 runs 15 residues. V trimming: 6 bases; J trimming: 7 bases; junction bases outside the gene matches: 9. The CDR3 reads CASRSRQGGNSPLHF. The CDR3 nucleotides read TGTGCCAGCAGGTCGCGACAGGGAGGAAATTCACCCCTCCACTTT.

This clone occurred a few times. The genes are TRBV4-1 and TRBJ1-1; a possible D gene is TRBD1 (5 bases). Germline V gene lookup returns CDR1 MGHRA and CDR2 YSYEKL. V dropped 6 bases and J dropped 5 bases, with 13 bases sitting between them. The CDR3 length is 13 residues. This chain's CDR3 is CASRRGGGTEAFF. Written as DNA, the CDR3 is TGCGCCAGCAGGCGCGGGGGGGGAACTGAAGCTTTCTTT.

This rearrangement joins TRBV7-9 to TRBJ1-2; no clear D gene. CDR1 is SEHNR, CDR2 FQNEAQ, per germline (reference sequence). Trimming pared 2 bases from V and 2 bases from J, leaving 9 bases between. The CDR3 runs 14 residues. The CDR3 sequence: CASSLTAKNYGYTF. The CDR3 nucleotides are TGTGCCAGCAGCTTAACAGCCAAGAACTATGGCTACACCTTC.

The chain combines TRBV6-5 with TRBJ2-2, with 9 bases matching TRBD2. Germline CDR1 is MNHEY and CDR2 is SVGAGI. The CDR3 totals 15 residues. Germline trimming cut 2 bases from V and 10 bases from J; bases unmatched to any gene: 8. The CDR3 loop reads CASSYRGGGAQELFF. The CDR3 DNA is TGTGCCAGCAGTTACCGGGGCGGGGGGGCCCAGGAGCTGTTTTTT.

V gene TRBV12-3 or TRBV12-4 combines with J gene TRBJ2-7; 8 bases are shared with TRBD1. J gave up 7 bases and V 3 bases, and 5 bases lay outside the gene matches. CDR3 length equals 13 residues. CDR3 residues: CASSFGQGGEQYF. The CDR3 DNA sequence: TGTGCCAGCAGTTTTGGACAGGGTGGTGAGCAGTACTTC.

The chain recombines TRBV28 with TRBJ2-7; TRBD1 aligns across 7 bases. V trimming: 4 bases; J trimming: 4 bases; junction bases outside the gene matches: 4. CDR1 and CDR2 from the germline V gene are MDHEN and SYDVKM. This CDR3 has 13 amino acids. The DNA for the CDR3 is TGTGCCAGCAGTTACCCGGGACAGTACGAGCAGTACTTC. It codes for CASSYPGQYEQYF.

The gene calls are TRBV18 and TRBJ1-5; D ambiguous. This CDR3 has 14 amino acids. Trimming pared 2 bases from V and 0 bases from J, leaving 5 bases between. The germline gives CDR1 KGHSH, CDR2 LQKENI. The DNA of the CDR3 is TGTGCCAGCTCACCAGGGAATAGCAATCAGCCCCAGCATTTT. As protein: CASSPGNSNQPQHF.

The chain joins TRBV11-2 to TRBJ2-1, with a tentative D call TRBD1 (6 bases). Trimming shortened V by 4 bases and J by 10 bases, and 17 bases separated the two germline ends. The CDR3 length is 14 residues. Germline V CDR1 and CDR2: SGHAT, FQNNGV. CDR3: CASSSGTPPMEQFF. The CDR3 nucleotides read TGTGCCAGCAGCTCCGGGACACCCCCTATGGAGCAGTTCTTC.

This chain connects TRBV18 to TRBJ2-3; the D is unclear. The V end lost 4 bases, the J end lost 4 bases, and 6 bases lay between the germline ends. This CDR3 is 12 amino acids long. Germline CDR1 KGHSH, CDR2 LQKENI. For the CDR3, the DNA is TGTGCCAGCTCACGAGAGGCAGATACGCAGTATTTT. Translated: CASSREADTQYF.

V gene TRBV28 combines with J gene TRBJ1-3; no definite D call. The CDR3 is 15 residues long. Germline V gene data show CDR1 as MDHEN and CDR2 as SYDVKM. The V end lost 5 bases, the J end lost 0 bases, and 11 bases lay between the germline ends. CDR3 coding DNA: TGTGCCAGCAGTCGCGGACGGACCTCTGGAAACACCATATATTTT. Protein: CASSRGRTSGNTIYF.

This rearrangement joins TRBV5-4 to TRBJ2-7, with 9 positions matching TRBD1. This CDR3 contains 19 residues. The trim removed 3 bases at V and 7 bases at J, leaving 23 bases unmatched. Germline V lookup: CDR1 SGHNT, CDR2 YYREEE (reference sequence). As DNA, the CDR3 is TGTGCCAGCAGCTCTGGGGTTAGGACAGGGGCCCTAGCTCTGCGAGAGCAGTACTTC. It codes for CASSSGVRTGALALREQYF. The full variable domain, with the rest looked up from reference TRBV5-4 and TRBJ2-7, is ETGVTQSPTHLIKTRGQQVTLRCSSQSGHNTVSWYQQALGQGPQFIFQYYREEENGRGNFPPRFSGLQFPNYSSELNVNALELDDSALYLCASSSGVRTGALALREQYFGPGTRLTVT.

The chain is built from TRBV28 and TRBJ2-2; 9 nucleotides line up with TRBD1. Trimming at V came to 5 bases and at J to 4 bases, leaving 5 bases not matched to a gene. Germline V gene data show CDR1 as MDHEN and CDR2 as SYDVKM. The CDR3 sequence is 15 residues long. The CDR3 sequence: CASSPPTGGTGELFF. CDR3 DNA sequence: TGTGCCAGCAGTCCCCCGACAGGGGGCACCGGGGAGCTGTTTTTT.

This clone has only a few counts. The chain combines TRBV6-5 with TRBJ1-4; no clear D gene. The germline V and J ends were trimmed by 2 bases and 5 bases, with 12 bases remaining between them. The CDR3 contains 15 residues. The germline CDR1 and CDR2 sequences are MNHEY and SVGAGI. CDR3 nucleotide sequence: TGTGCCAGCAGTTACGATAGGACTCTGAATGAAAAACTGTTTTTT. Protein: CASSYDRTLNEKLFF.

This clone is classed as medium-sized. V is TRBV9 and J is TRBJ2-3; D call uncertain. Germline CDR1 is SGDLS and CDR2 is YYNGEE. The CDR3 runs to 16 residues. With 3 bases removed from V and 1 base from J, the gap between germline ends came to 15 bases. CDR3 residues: CASSGLPAVGTDTQYF. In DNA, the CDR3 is TGTGCCAGCAGCGGCCTCCCTGCTGTAGGCACAGATACGCAGTATTTT.

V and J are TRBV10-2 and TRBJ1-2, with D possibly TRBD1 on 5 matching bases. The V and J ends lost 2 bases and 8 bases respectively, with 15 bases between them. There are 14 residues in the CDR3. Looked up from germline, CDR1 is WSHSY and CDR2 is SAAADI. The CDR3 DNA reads TGCGCCAGCAGTGAGGGGGGAGAATCGCGGGGCTACACCTTC. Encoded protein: CASSEGGESRGYTF.

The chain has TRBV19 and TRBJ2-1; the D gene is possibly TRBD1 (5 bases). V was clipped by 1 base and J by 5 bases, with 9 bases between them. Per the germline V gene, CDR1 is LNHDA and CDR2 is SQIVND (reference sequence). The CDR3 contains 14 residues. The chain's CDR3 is CASSIGPGNNEQFF. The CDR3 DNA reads TGTGCCAGTAGTATAGGGCCAGGGAACAATGAGCAGTTCTTC.

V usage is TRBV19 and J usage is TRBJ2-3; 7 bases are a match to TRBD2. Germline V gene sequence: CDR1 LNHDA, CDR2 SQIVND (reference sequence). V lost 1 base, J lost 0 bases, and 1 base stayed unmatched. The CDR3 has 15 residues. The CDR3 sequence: CASSIGGGSTDTQYF. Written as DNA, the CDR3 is TGTGCCAGTAGTATAGGGGGGGGGAGCACAGATACGCAGTATTTT.

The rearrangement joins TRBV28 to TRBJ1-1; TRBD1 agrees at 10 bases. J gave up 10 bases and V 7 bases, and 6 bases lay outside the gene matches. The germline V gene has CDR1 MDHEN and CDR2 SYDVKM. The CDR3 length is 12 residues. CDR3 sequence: CASIPGQGSAFF. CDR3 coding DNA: TGTGCCAGCATTCCGGGACAGGGGTCAGCTTTCTTT.